This entry describes one T cell receptor (beta chain). Antigen: not known. The V end lost 5 bases, the J end lost 1 base, and 14 bases lay between the germline ends. Looked up from germline, CDR1 is SGHRS and CDR2 is YFSETQ. The CDR3 totals 15 residues. This sample is drawn from a study of cytomegalovirus exposure and HLA in healthy donors. Study context: In terms of ancestry, the Caucasian-associated cluster contained about 80% of the approximately 400 genotyped donors.

The study's findings and limits: Follow-up analysis later connected one missense variant in DCLRE1C with trimming of TCR beta V- and J-genes. The likely explanation for a cluster of highly shared sequence variants was sequencing artifact.

The PCR was carried out with 60 Vbeta primers and 13 Jbeta primers. Only in-frame clones appear in the TCRdb table, and some are missing; sequencing was by immunoSEQ multiplex PCR. The table includes over 150,000 clones, 80% to 90% detected once. The sequencing input was PBMCs. The V gene is TRBV5-1, the J gene TRBJ2-3; the D is unclear. This receptor was identified in a woman in her 50s in good health and CMV-seronegative. The CDR3 sequence is CASSSTRARTDTQYF. The CDR3 region has the DNA TGCGCCAGCAGTTCTACCCGAGCTCGCACAGATACGCAGTATTTT.